These 32 T cell receptor beta chains came from one sample sequenced in a study of blood T cell repertoires in COVID-19. Using immunoSEQ multiplex PCR, the repertoire was profiled, and TCRdb retains in-frame clones only, with some absent. The sample has 60,000 to 95,000 clones; around 91% are singletons. The sequenced material came from peripheral blood. The receptors here all came from a human donor in a cohort sampled during active COVID-19.

The CDR3, as DNA: TGTGCCAGCAGCGTAGGTGCTAGCGGCCTCAATGAGCAGTTCTTC. Protein sequence: CASSVGASGLNEQFF. The V call is TRBV9, the J call TRBJ2-1; 7 nucleotides match TRBD2. Germline lookup yields CDR1 SGDLS and CDR2 YYNGEE. The CDR3 sequence is 15 residues long. Trimming cost V 0 bases and J 6 bases; bases outside gene matches: 6.

The gene calls are TRBV10-3 and TRBJ2-3; D perhaps matches TRBD2 (5 bases). The germline V gene has CDR1 ENHRY and CDR2 SYGVKD. V was trimmed by 8 bases and J by 2 bases, leaving 11 bases between them. The CDR3 loop spans 13 amino acids. The CDR3 protein is CAILGSTTDTQYF. CDR3 DNA: TGTGCCATCCTGGGGAGCACCACAGATACGCAGTATTTT.

J is TRBJ2-1 and V is TRBV11-3; 8 positions match TRBD2. Germline-derived CDR1 and CDR2 are SGHNT and YENEEA. The CDR3 length is 19 residues. The V and J ends lost 2 bases and 0 bases, in that order; junction bases with no gene match: 12. The CDR3 here is CASSLRSTSGEGSYNEQFF. CDR3 coding DNA: TGTGCCAGCAGCTTAAGATCCACTAGCGGAGAAGGCTCCTACAATGAGCAGTTCTTC.

CDR3 loop: CASSLNRGETQYF. The CDR3, as DNA: TGTGCCAGCAGCTTGAACCGAGGGGAGACCCAGTACTTC. V gene TRBV3-1 (or the pseudogene TRBV3-2) combines with J gene TRBJ2-5, with D tentatively TRBD2 (5 bases). V was pared by 5 bases and J by 5 bases, with 12 bases between. This CDR3 contains 13 residues. Germline V lookup: CDR1 LGHDT, CDR2 YNNKEL (reference sequence).

This chain links TRBV29-1 with TRBJ1-2; TRBD1 aligns across 7 bases. From germline, CDR1 is SQVTM and CDR2 ANQGSEA. V shed 3 bases and J 5 bases; nucleotides not matched to a gene: 15. The CDR3 runs to 16 residues. The CDR3 DNA sequence: TGCAGCGTTGATAGGTTCGGAGGGGGCGCTCGGTATGGCTACACCTTC. As protein: CSVDRFGGGARYGYTF. Full variable domain (rest looked up from reference TRBV29-1 and TRBJ1-2): SAVISQKPSRDICQRGTSLTIQCQVDSQVTMMFWYRQQPGQSLTLIATANQGSEATYESGFVIDKFPISRPNLTFSTLTVSNMSPEDSSIYLCSVDRFGGGARYGYTFGSGTRLTVV.

The rearrangement uses TRBV2 and TRBJ1-2; D may be TRBD1 (5 bases). The CDR3 is 13 amino acids. V lost 9 bases to trimming and J lost 3 bases, with 14 bases between them. Looked up from germline, CDR1 is SNHLY and CDR2 is FYNNEI. In nucleotides, the CDR3 is TGTGCCAGAAGACGACAGAACTACTATGGCTACACCTTC. It translates to CARRRQNYYGYTF.

This chain links TRBV7-6 with TRBJ1-1; D remains ambiguous. Trimming shortened V by 3 bases and J by 3 bases, and 8 bases separated the two germline ends. In germline, CDR1 is SGHVS, CDR2 FNYEAQ. The CDR3 covers 13 residues. CDR3 region: CASSFGGDTEAFF. CDR3 sequence (DNA): TGTGCCAGCAGCTTTGGCGGGGACACTGAAGCTTTCTTT.

CDR3 residues: CASSFDSANYGYTF. For the CDR3, the DNA is TGTGCCAGCAGCTTTGACAGCGCTAACTATGGCTACACCTTC. The chain recombines TRBV7-2 with TRBJ1-2; D might be TRBD1 (5 bases). Germline lookup yields CDR1 SGHTA and CDR2 FQGNSA. Trimming took off 3 bases at V and 0 bases at J, with 8 bases between the two ends. This CDR3 is built from 14 residues.

The chain couples TRBV10-3 to TRBJ1-3, with a possible D match to TRBD1 (5 bases). Trimming took off 6 bases at V and 2 bases at J, with 17 bases between the two ends. Germline V lookup: CDR1 ENHRY, CDR2 SYGVKD. CDR3 size: 16 residues. The CDR3 loop reads CAISLFLGGTGNTIYF. The CDR3, as DNA: TGTGCCATCAGCCTTTTTCTGGGGGGGACTGGAAACACCATATATTTT.

The chain links TRBV15 to TRBJ2-7; 8 positions match TRBD1. This CDR3 is built from 19 residues. From germline, CDR1 is LNHNV and CDR2 YYDKDF (reference sequence). After removal of 0 bases from V and 2 bases from J, the junction contained 15 bases not matched to a gene. CDR3 region: CATSRDADRGVPGTYEQYF. CDR3 sequence (DNA): TGTGCCACCAGCAGAGACGCCGACAGGGGCGTCCCTGGGACCTACGAGCAGTACTTC.

The chain employs TRBV2 and TRBJ1-1; 8 positions agree with TRBD1. Germline lookup yields CDR1 SNHLY and CDR2 FYNNEI. The CDR3 covers 12 residues. The V and J ends lost 4 bases and 6 bases, in that order; junction bases with no gene match: 1. In nucleotides, the CDR3 is TGTGCCAGCAGTGGACAGGGGCCTGAAGCTTTCTTT. This codes for CASSGQGPEAFF.

This rearrangement joins TRBV6-5 to TRBJ1-2, with TRBD1 matching over 7 bases. Germline V gene lookup returns CDR1 MNHEY and CDR2 SVGAGI. V gave up 6 bases and J gave up 7 bases; unmatched junction bases: 11. The CDR3 extends over 14 amino acids. As DNA, the CDR3 is TGTGCCAGCAGCCAAAGTTATCAGGGGGGTGGCTACACCTTC. Residues: CASSQSYQGGGYTF.

The rearrangement uses TRBV6-6 and TRBJ1-1, with 8 nucleotides matching TRBD1. This CDR3 has 15 amino acids. Germline assignment: CDR1 MNHNY and CDR2 SVGAGI (reference sequence). V shed 5 bases and J 1 base; nucleotides not matched to a gene: 6. The CDR3 here is CASSRRQGSNTEAFF. CDR3 coding DNA: TGTGCCAGCAGTCGACGACAGGGGTCGAACACTGAAGCTTTCTTT.

V and J are TRBV6-6 and TRBJ2-3; 9 bases align to TRBD1. The germline V gene has CDR1 MNHNY and CDR2 SVGAGI (reference sequence). The V and J ends lost 8 bases and 0 bases, in that order; junction bases with no gene match: 3. CDR3 length: 14 residues. The CDR3 region has the DNA TGTGCCAGCGGGGACAGGGCGAGCACAGATACGCAGTATTTT. It is translated as CASGDRASTDTQYF.

The chain links TRBV29-1 to TRBJ2-1, with TRBD1 matching over 8 bases. The length of the CDR3 is 13 residues. CDR1 and CDR2 from the germline V gene are SQVTM and ANQGSEA. Trimming removed 8 bases from V and 5 bases from J; junction bases left unmatched: 8. CDR3 in amino acids: CSLDRGINNEQFF. In DNA, the CDR3 is TGCAGCTTAGACAGGGGAATTAACAATGAGCAGTTCTTC.

This chain uses TRBV4-1 with TRBJ1-2; D possibly corresponds to TRBD1 (5 bases). This CDR3 has 13 residues. Trimming took off 1 base at V and 6 bases at J, with 9 bases between the two ends. Per the germline V gene, CDR1 is MGHRA and CDR2 is YSYEKL. CDR3 coding DNA: TGCGCCAGCAGCCAAGCTAAAGGGGATGGCTACACCTTC. This gives the protein CASSQAKGDGYTF.

This clone has more than one count but fewer than ten. The rearrangement joins TRBV14 to TRBJ2-2, with a tentative D call TRBD1 (5 bases). CDR1 is SGHDN and CDR2 is FVKESK in the germline V gene. With 4 bases removed from V and 3 bases from J, the gap between germline ends came to 15 bases. This CDR3 contains 16 residues. For the CDR3, the DNA is TGTGCCAGCAGCCCCGGACACACGGGCTACACCGGGGAGCTGTTTTTT. Protein: CASSPGHTGYTGELFF.

The chain couples TRBV10-3 to TRBJ2-1; TRBD2 might be the D (6 bases). V gave up 1 base and J gave up 0 bases, with 10 bases separating them. CDR3 size: 16 residues. CDR1 is ENHRY, CDR2 SYGVKD, per germline. The CDR3 reads CAISEYRGYSYNEQFF. CDR3 nucleotide sequence: TGTGCCATCAGTGAGTACCGGGGGTACTCCTACAATGAGCAGTTCTTC.

The chain combines TRBV6-5 with TRBJ2-4; no clear D gene. The germline gives CDR1 MNHEY, CDR2 SVGAGI. V lost 4 bases and J 0 bases, leaving 10 bases between the germline ends. This CDR3 contains 15 residues. CDR3 DNA sequence: TGTGCCAGCAGTTTCGAGTTATTAGCCAAAAACATTCAGTACTTC. Its translation: CASSFELLAKNIQYF.

The rearrangement joins TRBV5-1 to TRBJ1-4; D may be TRBD1 (5 bases). The CDR3 length is 14 residues. V was clipped by 0 bases and J by 4 bases, with 7 bases between them. Germline CDR1 and CDR2: SGHRS and YFSETQ. CDR3 sequence: CASSLAGGNEKLFF. The CDR3, as DNA: TGCGCCAGCAGCTTGGCCGGGGGTAATGAAAAACTGTTTTTT.

This clone was detected only once. The rearrangement joins TRBV7-2 to TRBJ2-3; D possibly corresponds to TRBD1 (5 bases). V was shortened by 4 bases and J by 1 base, with 9 bases between the two germline ends. CDR1 SGHTA and CDR2 FQGNSA come from the germline V gene. This CDR3 has 14 residues. CDR3 DNA: TGTGCCAGCAGCTATTACAGGCGCACAGATACGCAGTATTTT. Its translation is CASSYYRRTDTQYF.

This chain links TRBV4-2 with TRBJ2-3, with D tentatively TRBD2 (5 bases). Germline V gene lookup returns CDR1 LGHNA and CDR2 YNFKEQ. This CDR3 is built from 14 residues. Trimming shortened V by 4 bases and J by 0 bases, and 8 bases separated the two germline ends. DNA for the CDR3: TGTGCCAGCAGCCGGACGGGGAGCACAGATACGCAGTATTTT. Translation: CASSRTGSTDTQYF.

This rearrangement joins TRBV9 to TRBJ1-2, with a weak D call TRBD1 (5 bases). The CDR3 totals 15 residues. Trimming removed 0 bases at V and 2 bases at J, with 11 bases between. CDR1 is SGDLS and CDR2 is YYNGEE in the germline V gene. The CDR3: CASSVGSGGNYGYTF. CDR3 in DNA: TGTGCCAGCAGCGTAGGATCCGGGGGAAACTATGGCTACACCTTC.

V gene TRBV7-2 combines with J gene TRBJ2-7; D is perhaps TRBD2 (5 bases). Germline-derived CDR1 and CDR2 are SGHTA and FQGNSA. V lost 6 bases and J 1 base, leaving 13 bases between the germline ends. The CDR3 totals 14 residues. CDR3 protein: CASSLGGLSYEQYF. CDR3 sequence (DNA): TGTGCCAGCAGTTTGGGCGGACTGTCCTACGAGCAGTACTTC.

The CDR3 coding sequence is TGTGCCAGCAGTGCCTGGACAGGGGAGAGCAATCAGCCCCAGCATTTT. This gives the protein CASSAWTGESNQPQHF. V gene TRBV6-1 combines with J gene TRBJ1-5; TRBD1 aligns across 9 bases. J lost 1 base, V lost 4 bases, and 5 bases had no gene match. The CDR3 has 16 amino acids. From germline, CDR1 is MNHNS and CDR2 SASEGT.

The chain is built from TRBV19 and TRBJ1-2; perhaps TRBD1 as D (5 bases). The CDR3 has 12 amino acids. Germline CDR1 LNHDA, CDR2 SQIVND (reference sequence). Trimming stripped 10 bases from V and 7 bases from J, with 16 bases between. The CDR3 DNA follows: TGTGCCACCCATGGGGGGGTTATTGGCTACACCTTC. As protein: CATHGGVIGYTF.

The chain joins TRBV4-3 to TRBJ2-1; 8 bases agree with TRBD2. The germline gives CDR1 LGHNA, CDR2 YSLEER. There are 17 residues in the CDR3. V lost 0 bases and J lost 5; bases outside the gene matches: 9. CDR3 bases: TGCGCCAGCAGCCAAGATTTGGCGGGGGGCCTTGACAATGAGCAGTTCTTC. This translates into CASSQDLAGGLDNEQFF.

The chain has TRBV7-2 and TRBJ1-6, with unresolved D. The V end was cut by 5 bases, the J end by 3 bases, with 17 bases between. CDR1 SGHTA and CDR2 FQGNSA come from the germline V gene. The CDR3 loop spans 17 amino acids. DNA for the CDR3: TGTGCCAGCAGCCTCTCCCCGGGAGGGAACTATAATTCACCCCTCCACTTT. Translation gives CASSLSPGGNYNSPLHF.

This chain links TRBV9 with TRBJ2-6; 8 bases map to TRBD2. The length of the CDR3 is 18 residues. J lost 0 bases, V lost 4 bases, and 9 bases had no gene match. Germline lookup yields CDR1 SGDLS and CDR2 YYNGEE. The CDR3 nucleotides are TGTGCCAGCAGCTCCCCAGCGGGGGCCTACTCTGGGGCCAACGTCCTGACTTTC. Translated: CASSSPAGAYSGANVLTF.

V and J are TRBV6-5 and TRBJ2-6; D unresolved. Trimming removed 2 bases at V and 0 bases at J, with 5 bases between. The CDR3 sequence is 15 residues long. Germline V lookup: CDR1 MNHEY, CDR2 SVGAGI. CDR3 sequence (DNA): TGTGCCAGCAGTTACATCGTCTCTGGGGCCAACGTCCTGACTTTC. It translates to CASSYIVSGANVLTF.

V and J are TRBV19 and TRBJ2-1; 10 bases are a match to TRBD2. Germline-derived CDR1 and CDR2 are LNHDA and SQIVND (reference sequence). The CDR3 sequence is 17 residues long. V trimming: 3 bases; J trimming: 5 bases; junction bases outside the gene matches: 10. CDR3 nucleotides: TGTGCCAGTAGTATGCAGGGGCAGCGGGGGGGAGACAATGAGCAGTTCTTC. Residues: CASSMQGQRGGDNEQFF.

The chain uses TRBV7-8 and TRBJ2-5; D uncertain. V lost 2 bases and J lost 0, with 4 bases in between. The CDR3 spans 13 residues. Per the germline V gene, CDR1 is SGHVS and CDR2 is FQNEAQ. In DNA, the CDR3 is TGTGCCAGCAGCTTAACGGACCAAGAGACCCAGTACTTC. It translates to CASSLTDQETQYF. The full variable domain, completed using reference TRBV7-8 and TRBJ2-5, is GAGVSQSPRYKVAKRGQDVALRCDPISGHVSLFWYQQALGQGPEFLTYFQNEAQLDKSGLPSDRFFAERPEGSVSTLKIQRTQQEDSAVYLCASSLTDQETQYFGPGTRLLVL.